This T cell receptor (beta chain) was identified in a study of blood T cell repertoires in COVID-19 (dated by TCRdb to 2019 to 2021). Notes on the research overall: Samples from collaborators originated in the United States, Italy and Spain and spanned both the acute and convalescent phases of COVID-19. The material from the prospective study consisted of cDNA or gDNA derived from T cells, B-cell-depleted T cells, or PBMCs. Subjects who had been exposed to COVID-19, were actively infected with it, or had recovered from it provided the deeply sampled blood TCRbeta repertoires that made up the dataset. The repertoires were released in a freely available public database meant as a resource for research on the immune response to SARS-CoV-2. Samples were obtained from the ongoing ImmuneRACE study (first 160 participants) and from 1,254 subjects provided by 6 global collaborators. Nearly every sample came with metadata listing a de-identified subject ID, COVID-19 status, age in years and sex. Where HLA class I and class II types were available, the types were taken from metadata supplied by the sample provider, not from assay-based typing.

Comments on this clone: Its antigen target is currently unknown. One base away there is no much larger clone; base qualities are not given.

CDR1 and CDR2 were assigned from the germline V gene as KGHSH and LQKENI. The CDR3, from cysteine to phenylalanine, totals 17 residues. Kept here is only the CDR3 DNA, which spans 51 bases and is read in frame from base 1. Trimmed from V: 2 bases; trimmed from J: 0 bases; junction bases lacking a gene match: 6. The immunoSEQ Assay, a bias-controlled multiplex PCR, was used to amplify TCRbeta CDR3 regions from genomic DNA. Turning to the authors' computational methods: The number of nucleated cells in each sample was estimated by amplification of reference gene primers within the assay. Sequence reads were collapsed and filtered to measure the absolute abundance of every unique TCRbeta CDR3 rearrangement. For each sample, productive Simpson clonality was calculated by taking the square root of Simpson's diversity index across productive rearrangements. What TCRdb holds here is the immuneACCESS table cut down to in-frame rearrangements. Part of the clones is not present; checked against another copy, under half of the missing clones reflect an unresolved V gene, and the others are unexplained. V and J calls and clone size are those listed in that table; D and trimming were worked out from the DNA. For this sample the table gives 350,000 to 400,000 clones, of which approximately 89% were detected only once. The leading ten clones occupy about 0.9% of the sample.

In the prospective study, participants were roughly 18 to 100 years old, resided in about two dozen geographic areas of the United States, and were enrolled through a virtual design. To assign participants to cohorts, the prospective study relied on clinical history that participants themselves reported in a screening survey and a study questionnaire. A participant counted as exposed if, within 2 weeks of entering the study, that participant had been in contact with someone who had a PCR-confirmed or clinician-diagnosed COVID-19 case. Each participant in the prospective study had whole blood, serum and a nasopharyngeal or oropharyngeal swab collected by mobile phlebotomists. Over a 2-month period, participants in the prospective study had the option of providing additional blood draws and questionnaires. Blood samples from the prospective study were shipped frozen or at room temperature prior to DNA extraction.

The full study reports these points: How much clinical and demographic metadata was included differed by source and by participant, and the metadata was provided uncurated.

Recombination linked TRBV18 to TRBJ1-3; TRBD1 agrees with 8 junctional bases. Material for sequencing was PBMCs or T cells enriched from blood (not recorded which). The receptor comes from a woman aged 40 to 49 who had been exposed to COVID-19. The DNA reads as follows: TGTGCCAGCTCACCAAAGACAGGGGCGCTCTCTGGAAACACCATATATTTT. Translated, it gives CASSPKTGALSGNTIYF.